A single sample gave rise to the 25 T cell receptor beta chains below, sequenced in a study of CD8+CD57+ T cells in acquired aplastic anemia. The template used for profiling TCR beta VDJ and CDR3 was genomic DNA. A single record per CDR3 protein comes from TCRdb applying MiXCR to the reads. The data hold about 170,000 distinct CDR3 sequences, with around 60% observed a single time. Specimen: sorted CD4+, CD8+, or CD8+CD57+ T cells (not recorded which) from PBMCs. Receptors originate from a human donor in good health.

This rearrangement joins TRBV15 to TRBJ2-7; tentative D call: TRBD1 (5 bases). This CDR3 comprises 15 residues. V dropped 1 base and J dropped 0 bases, with 10 bases sitting between them. Germline CDR1 is LNHNV and CDR2 is YYDKDF (reference sequence). The CDR3, as DNA: TGTGCCACCAGCAGAGGTGAGGACAACTCCTACGAGCAGTACTTC. Translation: CATSRGEDNSYEQYF.

The CDR3 coding sequence is TGTGCCAGCAGCGTAGGTGGTAGACAAGAGACCCAGTACTTC. Translating it yields CASSVGGRQETQYF. This chain links TRBV9 with TRBJ2-5; D unclear. This CDR3 has 14 residues. Germline V gene lookup returns CDR1 SGDLS and CDR2 YYNGEE. Trimming shortened V by 0 bases and J by 2 bases, and 8 bases separated the two germline ends.

The chain uses TRBV20-1 and TRBJ1-1; D unclear. V was pared by 1 base and J by 0 bases, with 9 bases between. Germline V gene lookup returns CDR1 DFQATT and CDR2 SNEGSKA (reference sequence). The CDR3 has 14 amino acids. The CDR3 DNA is TGCAGTGCTAGAGTCGTAAAGGTGAACACTGAAGCTTTCTTT. Translating it yields CSARVVKVNTEAFF.

The chain carries TRBV2 and TRBJ1-2; D remains unclear. V lost 5 bases and J lost 2, with 15 bases in between. CDR1 is SNHLY, CDR2 FYNNEI, per germline. The CDR3 length is 15 residues. The CDR3 spells CASSPSRGSNYGYTF. The CDR3 coding sequence is TGTGCCAGCAGTCCAAGTCGAGGCTCAAACTATGGCTACACCTTC.

This clonotype was found many times. The chain joins TRBV7-8 to TRBJ2-4; D possibly uses TRBD1 or TRBD2 (5 bases each). CDR1 is SGHVS, CDR2 FQNEAQ, per germline. This CDR3 is 17 amino acids long. V gave up 5 bases and J gave up 2 bases, with 19 bases separating them. The CDR3 region has the DNA TGTGCCAGCAGCCCCCTTTTCGGCCAGGGACCCAAAAACATTCAGTACTTC. Translation: CASSPLFGQGPKNIQYF.

The table lists this clonotype with many counts. V and J are TRBV13 and TRBJ2-2; D not certain. Per the germline V gene, CDR1 is PRHDT and CDR2 is FYEKMQ (reference sequence). The CDR3 spans 16 residues. Trimming cost V 1 base and J 6 bases, with 15 bases left between them. The CDR3 DNA is TGTGCCAGCAGCTTAGCTGGGTCAGGTTACGCCGGGGAGCTGTTTTTT. Translated, it gives CASSLAGSGYAGELFF.

This chain connects TRBV20-1 to TRBJ1-1, with 8 bases identical to TRBD1. J was trimmed by 0 bases and V by 6 bases; bases with no gene match: 3. There are 13 residues in the CDR3. Germline V gives CDR1 DFQATT, CDR2 SNEGSKA (reference sequence). CDR3 bases: TGCAGTGCCTGGACAGGGATGAACACTGAAGCTTTCTTT. This codes for CSAWTGMNTEAFF.

There are a few counts of this clonotype. The CDR3 reads CASSLLGGREETQYF. In DNA form, the CDR3 reads TGTGCCAGCAGTTTATTAGGGGGGCGGGAAGAGACCCAGTACTTC. This sequence joins TRBV27 and TRBJ2-5; possibly TRBD1 or TRBD2 for D (6 bases each). From germline, CDR1 is MNHEY and CDR2 SMNVEV (reference sequence). The CDR3 is 15 residues long. V was cut by 1 base and J by 3 bases, with 12 bases left in between.

Regarding this clonotype: Lacking the conserved final phenylalanine or tryptophan, this CDR3 likely reflects a read error. The chain recombines TRBV7-2 with TRBJ2-7; D not certain. CDR1 and CDR2 from the germline V gene are SGHTA and FQGNSA. Trimming removed 5 bases at V and 0 bases at J, with 2 bases between. The CDR3 loop spans 11 amino acids. DNA for the CDR3: TGTGCCAGCAGCGCCTCCTACGAGCAGTACTCC. This codes for CASSASYEQYS.

V gene TRBV5-4 combines with J gene TRBJ2-3; TRBD2 aligns across 10 bases. The length of the CDR3 is 18 residues. The V gene's germline CDR1 is SGHNT and CDR2 YYREEE (reference sequence). Germline trimming cut 0 bases from V and 4 bases from J; bases unmatched to any gene: 11. For the CDR3, the DNA is TGTGCCAGCAGCTTGGATCGGATTGTAGCGGGAGGCCCAGATACGCAGTATTTT. It codes for CASSLDRIVAGGPDTQYF.

The gene calls are TRBV7-8 and TRBJ2-5; tentatively, D is TRBD1 or TRBD2 (6 bases each). Germline-derived CDR1 and CDR2 are SGHVS and FQNEAQ. V was shortened by 1 base and J by 4 bases, with 13 bases between the two germline ends. There are 15 residues in the CDR3. Here the CDR3 reads CASSLDREVGETQYF. CDR3 in DNA: TGTGCCAGCAGCTTAGACAGGGAGGTCGGAGAGACCCAGTACTTC. Drawing the rest from reference TRBV7-8 and TRBJ2-5, the complete variable domain is GAGVSQSPRYKVAKRGQDVALRCDPISGHVSLFWYQQALGQGPEFLTYFQNEAQLDKSGLPSDRFFAERPEGSVSTLKIQRTQQEDSAVYLCASSLDREVGETQYFGPGTRLLVL.

The chain recombines TRBV20-1 with TRBJ1-1, with unresolved D. Trimming removed 2 bases from V and 3 bases from J, with 13 bases in between. Germline lookup yields CDR1 DFQATT and CDR2 SNEGSKA (reference sequence). The CDR3 has 14 amino acids. CDR3 DNA sequence: TGCAGTGCTAGACCCGGGGTCGGGGACACTGAAGCTTTCTTT. This translates into CSARPGVGDTEAFF.

Only one count was recorded for this clonotype. This sequence joins TRBV10-2 and TRBJ1-3, with 7 bases aligning to TRBD1. J was trimmed by 4 bases and V by 3 bases; bases with no gene match: 9. Germline V gives CDR1 WSHSY, CDR2 SAAADI. CDR3 length: 16 residues. CDR3: CASSDPQGRIGNTIYF. The DNA of the CDR3 is TGCGCCAGCAGTGACCCACAGGGGCGAATCGGAAACACCATATATTTT.

V and J are TRBV20-1 and TRBJ1-5; D gene uncertain. The CDR3 totals 12 residues. Trimming removed 6 bases from V and 0 bases from J, with 6 bases in between. Germline loops: CDR1 DFQATT, CDR2 SNEGSKA (reference sequence). The CDR3 sequence: CSAQPSNQPQHF. The CDR3 DNA follows: TGCAGTGCACAGCCTAGCAATCAGCCCCAGCATTTT.

This chain joins TRBV10-3 and TRBJ2-7; TRBD1 aligns across 9 bases. Per germline, CDR1 ENHRY and CDR2 SYGVKD. J gave up 2 bases and V 7 bases, and 6 bases lay outside the gene matches. CDR3 length: 14 amino acids. CDR3 nucleotides: TGTGCCATCAAGCCACAGGGGGCCACCTACGAGCAGTACTTC. Translation: CAIKPQGATYEQYF.

This clonotype was seen only a few times. J is TRBJ2-7 and V is TRBV30, with 10 bases lining up with TRBD2. This CDR3 spans 17 amino acids. V shed 3 bases, J shed 0 bases, and the junction held 11 bases outside the gene matches. CDR1 and CDR2 from the germline V gene are GTSNPN and SVGIG (reference sequence). CDR3 bases: TGTGCCTGGAGGGGGTGGCTAGCGGGAGTTGACTCCTACGAGCAGTACTTC. Amino acid sequence: CAWRGWLAGVDSYEQYF.

This clonotype was picked up one time. The gene calls are TRBV2 and TRBJ2-7; 8 positions agree with TRBD1. The germline V gene encodes CDR1 SNHLY and CDR2 FYNNEI. The CDR3 has 14 residues. J gave up 7 bases and V 6 bases, and 11 bases lay outside the gene matches. CDR3 coding DNA: TGTGCCAGCAGCCCCAGGGGGCAGAGTAGGGAGCAGTACTTC. This translates into CASSPRGQSREQYF.

This sequence joins TRBV2 and TRBJ2-3; 11 bases map to TRBD1. The germline V gene has CDR1 SNHLY and CDR2 FYNNEI. V lost 6 bases, J lost 10 bases, and 9 bases stayed unmatched. This CDR3 comprises 14 residues. CDR3 sequence (DNA): TGTGCCAGCAGACCGGGACAGGGGGTTTATGCGCAGTATTTT. Translating gives CASRPGQGVYAQYF.

The chain recombines TRBV20-1 with TRBJ1-6; 7 bases map to TRBD1. Germline values: CDR1 DFQATT, CDR2 SNEGSKA (reference sequence). V lost 6 bases, J lost 10 bases, and 12 bases stayed unmatched. The CDR3 has 14 residues. The CDR3 spells CSAKTGTFASPLHF. CDR3 bases: TGCAGTGCAAAGACAGGGACTTTTGCCTCACCCCTCCACTTT.

V and J are TRBV7-9 and TRBJ2-2; 9 bases match TRBD2. The germline V gene encodes CDR1 SEHNR and CDR2 FQNEAQ (reference sequence). The CDR3 covers 15 residues. J lost 7 bases, V lost 4 bases, and 7 bases had no gene match. This chain's CDR3 is CASSSPSGEGGELFF. The CDR3 DNA is TGTGCCAGCAGCTCCCCTAGCGGGGAGGGCGGGGAGCTGTTTTTT.

The chain recombines TRBV7-9 with TRBJ2-5, with 9 bases fitting TRBD2. The V segment lost 3 bases and the J segment 5 bases; nucleotides outside the gene matches: 10. The CDR3 spans 16 residues. Per the germline V gene, CDR1 is SEHNR and CDR2 is FQNEAQ (reference sequence). The DNA of the CDR3 is TGTGCCAGCAGCTTTCCAGCGGGGGGAAGGTGGGAGACCCAGTACTTC. It specifies CASSFPAGGRWETQYF.

The rearrangement uses TRBV7-8 and TRBJ2-7; D is unresolved. CDR3 length: 15 amino acids. Germline CDR1 SGHVS, CDR2 FQNEAQ. Trimming took 1 base from V and 5 from J, leaving 15 bases between them. DNA of the CDR3: TGTGCCAGCAGCTTAGGCCCCGGTGGACCTAACGAGCAGTACTTC. Translated: CASSLGPGGPNEQYF.

V gene TRBV29-1 combines with J gene TRBJ2-3, with D perhaps being TRBD1 or TRBD2 (5 bases each). Germline V gene lookup returns CDR1 SQVTM and CDR2 ANQGSEA. The CDR3 totals 17 residues. The V gene lost 0 bases and the J gene lost 0 bases, with 16 bases spanning the gap. In DNA form, the CDR3 reads TGCAGCGTTGAAGACCGGGACGGAGAAGGTAGCACAGATACGCAGTATTTT. Translation gives CSVEDRDGEGSTDTQYF.

The chain couples TRBV5-1 to TRBJ2-1, with 8 bases that match TRBD2. The CDR3 is 14 amino acids. The germline V gene has CDR1 SGHRS and CDR2 YFSETQ. The junction had 6 bases not matched to a gene; V was cut back by 2 bases and J by 8 bases. The CDR3 DNA is TGCGCCAGCAGCTTCAACGGGGGGGCGGATGAGCAGTTCTTC. Protein product: CASSFNGGADEQFF.

The chain links TRBV5-1 to TRBJ2-7; 10 nucleotides line up with TRBD1. With V trimmed by 2 bases and J by 3 bases, 5 bases remained unmatched. The CDR3 runs 15 residues. Germline V CDR1 and CDR2: SGHRS, YFSETQ. The DNA of the CDR3 is TGCGCCAGCAGCTTCCGGGACAGGGGATACTACGAGCAGTACTTC. It translates to CASSFRDRGYYEQYF.